These T cell receptor beta chains were read from a single sample in a study of cytomegalovirus exposure and HLA in healthy donors. Clones were sequenced by immunoSEQ multiplex PCR, and TCRdb holds only the in-frame ones, with some missing. The data hold under 95,000 clones, with approximately 94% observed a single time. The sample comprised PBMCs. Source of these receptors: a woman younger than 30 in good health and CMV-seropositive. CDR3s include the opening cysteine and the closing phenylalanine or tryptophan. Each record gives: J gene, V gene, clone size, D gene, CDR3 protein, CDR3 DNA. A D gene is named only where the DNA matches it firmly. Only part of the rows carry a size: once, few, many, or a class if the clone is expanded.

TRBJ1-1 | TRBV6-1 | NA | NA | CASKFGEAFF | TGTGCCAGCAAATTCGGTGAAGCTTTCTTT
TRBJ2-1 | TRBV4-1 | NA | NA | CASSHPSRWGDEQFF | TGCGCCAGCAGCCACCCCTCACGTTGGGGGGATGAGCAGTTCTTC
TRBJ2-4 | TRBV4-1 | NA | NA | CASSPRTLSTVLAKNIQYF | TGCGCCAGCAGCCCCCGGACGCTGTCGACAGTTCTAGCCAAAAACATTCAGTACTTC
TRBJ2-3 | TRBV7-9 | NA | NA | CASSSSPSADTQYF | TGTGCCAGCAGTTCGAGTCCGTCCGCGGATACGCAGTATTTT
TRBJ1-6 | TRBV5-4 | NA | NA | CASSLGQPNSPLHF | TGTGCCAGCAGCTTGGGACAGCCAAATTCACCCCTCCACTTT
TRBJ2-3 | TRBV5-1 | NA | TRBD1 | CASSLGGQSTDTQYF | TGCGCCAGCAGCTTAGGGGGACAGAGCACAGATACGCAGTATTTT
TRBJ1-3 | TRBV2 | NA | NA | CASSEAPENTIYF | TGTGCCAGCAGTGAAGCGCCAGAAAACACCATATATTTT
TRBJ2-1 | TRBV27 | NA | NA | CASSLGGAARNEQFF | TGTGCCAGCAGTTTGGGGGGAGCCGCTAGGAATGAGCAGTTCTTC
TRBJ2-3 | TRBV29-1 | NA | TRBD1 | CSVGGQGVEDTQYF | TGCAGCGTTGGGGGACAGGGGGTGGAAGATACGCAGTATTTT
TRBJ1-2 | TRBV30 | NA | NA | CAWSARRIGSYGYTF | TGTGCCTGGAGTGCTAGACGTATCGGAAGCTATGGCTACACCTTC
TRBJ1-4 | TRBV28 | NA | NA | CASRTERSPATNEKLFF | TGTGCCAGCAGGACAGAGCGTTCACCCGCAACTAATGAAAAACTGTTTTTT
TRBJ1-1 | TRBV30 | NA | TRBD1 | CAWSQGQGEAFF | TGTGCCTGGAGCCAGGGACAGGGTGAAGCTTTCTTT
TRBJ1-2 | TRBV5-1 | NA | TRBD1 | CASSRSGTGDGYTF | TGCGCCAGCAGCCGATCCGGGACAGGGGACGGCTACACCTTC
TRBJ2-7 | TRBV28 | once | TRBD2 | CASSSPGLVSYEQYF | TGTGCCAGCAGTTCGCCGGGACTAGTTTCCTACGAGCAGTACTTC
TRBJ2-7 | TRBV11-2 | NA | TRBD1 | CASRSPGQLPYEQYF | TGTGCCAGCAGGTCACCGGGACAGTTACCCTACGAGCAGTACTTC
TRBJ1-1 | TRBV9 | NA | TRBD1 | CASSVEDRGVLGTEAFF | TGTGCCAGCAGCGTAGAAGACAGGGGTGTTCTGGGCACTGAAGCTTTCTTT
TRBJ2-2 | TRBV5-1 | NA | TRBD2 | CASSSREGTGELFF | TGCGCCAGCAGCTCGCGGGAGGGAACCGGGGAGCTGTTTTTT
TRBJ1-3 | TRBV5-1 | NA | TRBD1 | CASSFGQADFSGNTIYF | TGCGCCAGCAGCTTCGGACAGGCAGATTTCTCTGGAAACACCATATATTTT
TRBJ1-3 | TRBV5-4 | NA | NA | CASSLGGSGNTIYF | TGTGCCAGCAGCTTGGGAGGGTCCGGAAACACCATATATTTT
TRBJ1-6 | TRBV11-3 | NA | TRBD1 | CASRQGPSPLHF | TGTGCCAGCAGACAGGGGCCTTCACCCCTCCACTTT
TRBJ2-7 | TRBV15 | once | NA | CATQSSRANSYEQYF | TGTGCCACCCAATCGAGCAGGGCCAACTCCTACGAGCAGTACTTC
TRBJ1-1 | TRBV10-3 | NA | NA | CAIKGALDTEAFF | TGTGCCATCAAGGGAGCACTGGACACTGAAGCTTTCTTT
TRBJ2-7 | TRBV11-3 | once | TRBD2 | CASSLTLAGGPYEQYF | TGTGCCAGCAGCTTAACGCTAGCGGGAGGGCCTTACGAGCAGTACTTC
TRBJ1-2 | TRBV28 | NA | NA | CASSPEAELYGHTF | TGTGCCAGCAGCCCTGAGGCAGAACTCTATGGCCACACCTTC
TRBJ1-1 | TRBV18 | NA | NA | CASSPESGAFF | TGTGCCAGCTCACCAGAGTCAGGAGCTTTCTTT